This T cell receptor beta chain was retrieved from a study of shared clonotypes between healthy human individuals. With regard to this clone: Its antigen is still unknown.

Deep was the level at which the assay was run. Only in-frame clones appear in the TCRdb table, and some are missing; sequencing was by immunoSEQ multiplex PCR. Among a few million clones listed, around 90% were seen once. General study findings and limits: Large sequencing depth failed to make sorted-subset sequencing complete, rarefaction showed. In general, naive subsets displayed greater estimated richness than memory subsets did.

The CDR3 contains 14 residues. Germline V CDR1 and CDR2: SGHTS, YDEGEE. The V and J ends lost 4 bases and 2 bases respectively, with 12 bases between them. The receptor was derived from a man between 18 and 29 years old in good health. Some clones in this sample may be carry-over from other donors' samples. The genes are TRBV5-8 and TRBJ2-5, with D possibly matching TRBD1 (6 bases). The sequenced sample consisted of naive CD4+ T cells from PBMCs. Stated subset: CD45RA+ positively selected. CDR3 residues: CASSLRTVQETQYF. Written as DNA, the CDR3 is TGTGCCAGCAGCCTCCGGACAGTACAAGAGACCCAGTACTTC. Full variable domain (missing parts from reference TRBV5-8 and TRBJ2-5): EAGVTQSPTHLIKTRGQQATLRCSPISGHTSVYWYQQALGLGLQFLLWYDEGEERNRGNFPPRFSGRQFPNYSSELNVNALELEDSALYLCASSLRTVQETQYFGPGTRLLVL.